The present T cell receptor beta chain was sequenced within a study of T cells after posttransplantation cyclophosphamide. The study, taken as a whole, reports: TRB overlap between skin or GI tissue T cells and blood was limited. Later post-transplant blood repertoires were often dominated by donor CD8+ memory clones.

Remarks on this clone: Its antigen is currently unknown.

The V gene lost 7 bases and the J gene lost 0 bases, with 14 bases spanning the gap. The CDR3 runs to 15 residues. The data were produced by immunoSEQ multiplex PCR, yet TCRdb's version contains in-frame clones alone and is incomplete. The sample holds about 28,000 clones, 86% seen once. The rearrangement joins TRBV23-1 to TRBJ2-3, with D perhaps TRBD2 (6 bases). TRBV23-1 is an open reading frame, and its role is uncertain. This receptor was identified in a man aged 50 or older. The sample comprised PBMCs. The CDR3 DNA is TGCGCCAGCACCTCCGGGACTTTAAGCACAGATACGCAGTATTTT. Encoded protein: CASTSGTLSTDTQYF.